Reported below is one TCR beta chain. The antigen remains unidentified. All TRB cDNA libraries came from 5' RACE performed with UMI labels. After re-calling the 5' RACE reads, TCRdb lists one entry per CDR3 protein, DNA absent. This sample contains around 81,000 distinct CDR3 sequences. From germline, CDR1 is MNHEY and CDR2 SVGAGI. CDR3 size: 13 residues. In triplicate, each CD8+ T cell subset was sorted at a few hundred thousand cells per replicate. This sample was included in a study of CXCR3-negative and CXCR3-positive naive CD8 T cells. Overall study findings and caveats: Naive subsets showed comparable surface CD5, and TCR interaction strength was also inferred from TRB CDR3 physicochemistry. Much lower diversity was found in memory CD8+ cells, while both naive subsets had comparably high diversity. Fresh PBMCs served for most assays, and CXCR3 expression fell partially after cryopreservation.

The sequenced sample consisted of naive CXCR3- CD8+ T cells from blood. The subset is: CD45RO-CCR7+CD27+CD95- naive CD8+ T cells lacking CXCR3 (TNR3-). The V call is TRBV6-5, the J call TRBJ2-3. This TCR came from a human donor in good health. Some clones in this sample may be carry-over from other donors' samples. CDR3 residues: CASSFRMGDTQYF.